This T cell receptor beta chain was found in a study of T cell responses to AZD1222 COVID-19 vaccine. Method: immunoSEQ multiplex PCR; TCRdb's copy keeps in-frame clones and lacks some. The sample consists of approximately 110,000 clones, more than 70% of them appearing once. Study-wide results and limits: Just five or six AZD1222 recipients were seropositive at baseline.

About this clone itself: Its antigen remains unidentified.

Trimming pared 10 bases from V and 1 base from J, leaving 10 bases between. This CDR3 has 12 residues. Germline CDR1 reads MDHEN; CDR2 reads SYDVKM. The chain has TRBV28 and TRBJ1-1; D remains unclear. This receptor was identified in an adult in good health. Here the sequenced sample was peripheral blood, taken on day 0 of AZD1222 vaccination. The DNA for the CDR3 is TGTGCCATAGAATCGGGGAACACTGAAGCTTTCTTT. This encodes CAIESGNTEAFF.